Detailed here is one T cell receptor beta chain. These data originate in a study of CD8 T cells in Susac syndrome. It was with random hexamers that roughly 0.5 to 1 ug RNA was reverse transcribed. With immunoSEQ multiplex PCR, TCR beta CDR3 was amplified across 54 Vbeta and 13 Jbeta. TCRdb reanalysed the immunoSEQ multiplex PCR reads using MiXCR and keeps one entry per CDR3 protein. Among about 300,000 distinct CDR3 sequences listed, about 89% were seen once. The V and J ends lost 8 bases and 11 bases respectively, with 18 bases between them. This CDR3 has 12 residues. CDR1 MNHEY and CDR2 SVGAGI come from the germline V gene.

The source material was CD8+ T cells from PBMCs. This chain links TRBV6-5 with TRBJ1-1, with D unresolved. This TCR was recovered from a human donor with multiple sclerosis. CDR3 loop: CASADARGNAFF. As DNA, the CDR3 is TGTGCCAGCGCGGACGCTCGTGGAAATGCTTTCTTT.